A selection of T cell receptor beta chains follows, all from one sample in a study of vaccination and CD4 T cells after COVID-19. Via MiXCR, TCRdb re-called the PCR reads, giving one row per CDR3 protein. The data contain 15,000 to 20,000 distinct CDR3 sequences, approximately 56% of them singletons. The antigens for these receptors are not known. The specimen was CD4+ T cells from blood, cultured in vitro, collected about 7 months after SARS-CoV-2 vaccination. Receptor source: a human donor who had recovered from COVID-19. The CDR3 runs from the conserved cysteine through the conserved F or W. The D gene is left open where the match is weak. Rows may omit the clone size; those that give it use once, few, many or a size class.

CDR3 DNA	CDR3 protein	J gene	D gene	clone size	V gene	CDR3 length
TGTGCCAGCAGATCCAGTGGGGGAGCAAATTCACCCCTCCACTTT	CASRSSGGANSPLHF	TRBJ1-6	-	-	TRBV7-2	15
TGTGCCAGTAGTATATGGGGGGCGGGTAGCTATGGCTACACCTTC	CASSIWGAGSYGYTF	TRBJ1-2	-	few	TRBV19	15
TGTGCCAGCAGCTGCACAGGAGCAACTAATGAAAAACTGTTTTTT	CASSCTGATNEKLFF	TRBJ1-4	-	-	TRBV7-4	15
TGTGCCAGCAGCCCTTCCCGTCAGGTGGGCACGCAGTATTTT	CASSPSRQVGTQYF	TRBJ2-3	-	-	TRBV14	14
TGCAGTGCGGAACGGGGCGAGCAGTACTTC	CSAERGEQYF	TRBJ2-7	-	-	TRBV20-1	10
TGTGCCACCAGGGACCCTGGAAACACCATATATTTT	CATRDPGNTIYF	TRBJ1-3	-	-	TRBV10-3	12
TGTGCCAGCAGTTACAAGGCTAAAGAGACCCAGTACTTC	CASSYKAKETQYF	TRBJ2-5	-	-	TRBV27	13
TGTGCCAGCGCTTCCAGGGGCGATTGGATGCTCAATTCACCCCTCCACTTT	CASASRGDWMLNSPLHF	TRBJ1-6	-	-	TRBV27	17
TGTGCCAGCACATATAGGATCCAAGAGACCCAGTACTTC	CASTYRIQETQYF	TRBJ2-5	-	few	TRBV7-2	13
TGCAGTGCTCCTGGGGCCGGACACACTGAAGCTTTCTTT	CSAPGAGHTEAFF	TRBJ1-1	-	-	TRBV20-1	13
TGCAGTGCTAGCGGCCCGACAGGGAACCAAGAGACCCAGTACTTC	CSASGPTGNQETQYF	TRBJ2-5	TRBD1	-	TRBV20-1	15
TGCAGTGCTAGAGCGGCAGGCTACCTCACAGATACGCAGTATTTT	CSARAAGYLTDTQYF	TRBJ2-3	-	-	TRBV20-1	15
TGCGCCAGCGGACAGGGGGCATATCAGGCTAGCCCGTTCTTC	CASGQGAYQASPFF	TRBJ2-1	TRBD1	-	TRBV10-2	14
TGCGCCAGCAGCCAATGGTTGGGTACAGATACGCAGTATTTT	CASSQWLGTDTQYF	TRBJ2-3	-	few	TRBV4-3	14
TGCAGCGGAGATAAGGGACAGGACACTGAAGCTTTCTTT	CSGDKGQDTEAFF	TRBJ1-1	TRBD1	-	TRBV29-1	13
TGTGCCATCAGTGAGTCGCGGGGGGGTAGCACTGAAGCTTTCTTT	CAISESRGGSTEAFF	TRBJ1-1	-	few	TRBV10-3	15
TGTGCTAGTGGCACCAGGACTAGCGAGGTCCAAGAGACCCAGTACTTC	CASGTRTSEVQETQYF	TRBJ2-5	TRBD2	-	TRBV12-5	16
TGTGCCAGCAGCCCCCAGGGAAGTTCTAGCACAGATACGCAGTATTTT	CASSPQGSSSTDTQYF	TRBJ2-3	-	-	TRBV7-9	16
TGTGCCAGCAGCTTAGACAGACAGTCCTCCGACATATATTTT	CASSLDRQSSDIYF	TRBJ1-3	-	-	TRBV7-2	14
TGTGCCAGCAGCCAAGATATGAGCACAGAGCAGTTCTTC	CASSQDMSTEQFF	TRBJ2-1	-	-	TRBV4-2	13
TGTGCCAGCAGCCAAGAGCTTTCCAGACTTGAGAATGGCTACACCTTC	CASSQELSRLENGYTF	TRBJ1-2	-	-	TRBV14	16
TGCGCCAGCAGCTTGAGCGACTACAATGAGCAGTTCTTC	CASSLSDYNEQFF	TRBJ2-1	-	-	TRBV5-1	13
TGTGCCAGCAGCCTTAGCGGGGGGGACTACAATGAGCAGTTCTTC	CASSLSGGDYNEQFF	TRBJ2-1	TRBD2	-	TRBV7-3	15
TGTGCCAGCAGTGAGCTTCTGGGCTACACCTTC	CASSELLGYTF	TRBJ1-2	-	-	TRBV2	11
TGCAGTGCTAAGGGGGTCGCCTACGAGCAGTACTTC	CSAKGVAYEQYF	TRBJ2-7	-	-	TRBV20-1	12
TGTGCCAGCAGCTCTACAGGGGATCTGTACGAGCAGTACTTC	CASSSTGDLYEQYF	TRBJ2-7	TRBD1	-	TRBV5-4	14
TGTGCCAGCAGCTTAGGACACCTCTATAATTCACCCCTCCACTTT	CASSLGHLYNSPLHF	TRBJ1-6	-	-	TRBV7-9	15
TGCAGCGGAGGACTAGCGGGAGGGGGCGAGCAGTACTTC	CSGGLAGGGEQYF	TRBJ2-7	TRBD2	-	TRBV29-1	13
TGTGCCAGCAGCTCCCCGGGACAGGGTTCCTACGAGCAGTACTTC	CASSSPGQGSYEQYF	TRBJ2-7	TRBD1	-	TRBV11-3	15
TGTGCCAGTAGTACCACTCCCCAGGGAAACTATGGCTACACCTTC	CASSTTPQGNYGYTF	TRBJ1-2	-	-	TRBV19	15
TGTGCCAGCAGTGCCCCGGGGCCACCCCTCCACTTT	CASSAPGPPLHF	TRBJ1-6	-	-	TRBV2	12
TGTGCCAGTAGTTCTATAAGGAACAGGGGAAGCTATGGCTACACCTTC	CASSSIRNRGSYGYTF	TRBJ1-2	TRBD1	few	TRBV19	16
TGCAGTGCAAAGGGGGAACAGATCTATAATTCACCCCTCCACTTT	CSAKGEQIYNSPLHF	TRBJ1-6	-	-	TRBV20-1	15
TGCAGTGCCTCTTATCAGCCCCAGCATTTT	CSASYQPQHF	TRBJ1-5	-	few	TRBV20-1	10
TGTGCCACCAGCAGAGATACACTAGCGGGAGCGGCGGAGCAGTACTTC	CATSRDTLAGAAEQYF	TRBJ2-7	TRBD2	-	TRBV15	16
TGTGCCAGCAGCTTAAGGGCGGGAGTTGAGGGAGAGACCCAGTACTTC	CASSLRAGVEGETQYF	TRBJ2-5	TRBD2	-	TRBV7-9	16
TGTGCCACCAGCAGACGTACCGGGGAGCTGTTTTTT	CATSRRTGELFF	TRBJ2-2	-	-	TRBV15	12